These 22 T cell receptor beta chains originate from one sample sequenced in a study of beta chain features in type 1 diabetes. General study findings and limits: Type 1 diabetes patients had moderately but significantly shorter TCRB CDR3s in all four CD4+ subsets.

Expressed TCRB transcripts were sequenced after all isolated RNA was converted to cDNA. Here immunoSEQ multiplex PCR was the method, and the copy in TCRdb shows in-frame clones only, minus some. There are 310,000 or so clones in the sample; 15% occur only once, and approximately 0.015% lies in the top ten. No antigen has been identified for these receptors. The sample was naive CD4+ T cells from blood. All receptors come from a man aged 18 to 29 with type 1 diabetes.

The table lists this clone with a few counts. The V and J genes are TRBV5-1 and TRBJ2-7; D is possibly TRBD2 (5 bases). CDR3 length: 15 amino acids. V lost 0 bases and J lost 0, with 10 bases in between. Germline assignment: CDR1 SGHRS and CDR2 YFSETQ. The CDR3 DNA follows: TGCGCCAGCAGCTTGGGCCTAGGGAGCTCCTACGAGCAGTACTTC. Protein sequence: CASSLGLGSSYEQYF.

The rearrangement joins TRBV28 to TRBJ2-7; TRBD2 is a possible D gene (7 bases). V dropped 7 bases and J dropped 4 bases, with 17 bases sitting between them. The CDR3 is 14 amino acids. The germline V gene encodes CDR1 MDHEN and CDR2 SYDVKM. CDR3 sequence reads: CASTGGPLDYEQYF. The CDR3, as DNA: TGTGCCAGCACCGGGGGGCCTCTCGATTACGAGCAGTACTTC.

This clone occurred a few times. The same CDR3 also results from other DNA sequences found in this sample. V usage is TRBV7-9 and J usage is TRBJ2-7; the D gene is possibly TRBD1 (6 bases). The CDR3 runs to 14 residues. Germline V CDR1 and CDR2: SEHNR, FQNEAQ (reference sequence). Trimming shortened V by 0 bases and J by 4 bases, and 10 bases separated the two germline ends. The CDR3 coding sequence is TGTGCCAGCAGCTTAGCGGACAGAAGTTACGAGCAGTACTTC. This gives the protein CASSLADRSYEQYF.

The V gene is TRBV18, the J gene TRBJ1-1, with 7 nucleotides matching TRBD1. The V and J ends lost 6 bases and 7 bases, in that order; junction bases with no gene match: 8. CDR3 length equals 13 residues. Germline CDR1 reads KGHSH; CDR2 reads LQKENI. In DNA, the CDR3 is TGTGCCAGCTCCCCGGACAGGACCGGTGAAGCTTTCTTT. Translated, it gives CASSPDRTGEAFF.

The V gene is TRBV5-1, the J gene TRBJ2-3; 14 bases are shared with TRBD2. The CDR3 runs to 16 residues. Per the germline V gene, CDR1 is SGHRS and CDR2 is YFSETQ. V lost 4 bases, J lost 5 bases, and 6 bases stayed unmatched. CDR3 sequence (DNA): TGCGCCAGCAGCGCAAGACTAGCGGGGGGGCGAGATACGCAGTATTTT. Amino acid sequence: CASSARLAGGRDTQYF.

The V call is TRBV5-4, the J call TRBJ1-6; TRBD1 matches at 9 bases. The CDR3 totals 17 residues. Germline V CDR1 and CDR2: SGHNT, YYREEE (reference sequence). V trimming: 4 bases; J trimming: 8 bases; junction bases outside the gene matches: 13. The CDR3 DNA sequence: TGTGCCAGCAGCCTCAATCCACGGGACAGGGTTGATTCACCCCTCCACTTT. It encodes CASSLNPRDRVDSPLHF.

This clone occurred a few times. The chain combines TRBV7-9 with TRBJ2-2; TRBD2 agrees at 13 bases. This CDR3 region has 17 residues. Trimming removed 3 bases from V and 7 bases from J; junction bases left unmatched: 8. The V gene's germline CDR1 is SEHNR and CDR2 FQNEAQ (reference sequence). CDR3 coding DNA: TGTGCCAGCAGCTTCATCGCCGGACTAGCGGGGGTCGGGGAGCTGTTTTTT. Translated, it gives CASSFIAGLAGVGELFF.

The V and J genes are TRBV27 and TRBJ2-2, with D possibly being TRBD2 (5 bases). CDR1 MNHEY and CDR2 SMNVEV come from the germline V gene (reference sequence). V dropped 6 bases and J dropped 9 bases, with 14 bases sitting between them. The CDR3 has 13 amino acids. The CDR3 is CASSNGRGRELFF. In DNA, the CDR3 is TGTGCCAGCAGCAACGGTCGGGGAAGGGAGCTGTTTTTT.

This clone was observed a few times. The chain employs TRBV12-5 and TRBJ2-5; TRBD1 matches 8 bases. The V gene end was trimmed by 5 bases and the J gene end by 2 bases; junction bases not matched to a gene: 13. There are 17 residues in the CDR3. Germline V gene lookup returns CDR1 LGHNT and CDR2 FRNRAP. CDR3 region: CASGAGGANLHQETQYF. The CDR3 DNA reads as TGTGCTAGTGGTGCAGGGGGCGCGAATCTCCATCAAGAGACCCAGTACTTC. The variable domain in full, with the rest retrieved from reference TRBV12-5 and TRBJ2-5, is DARVTQTPRHKVTEMGQEVTMRCQPILGHNTVFWYRQTMMQGLELLAYFRNRAPLDDSGMPKDRFSAEMPDATLATLKIQPSEPRDSAVYFCASGAGGANLHQETQYFGPGTRLLVL.

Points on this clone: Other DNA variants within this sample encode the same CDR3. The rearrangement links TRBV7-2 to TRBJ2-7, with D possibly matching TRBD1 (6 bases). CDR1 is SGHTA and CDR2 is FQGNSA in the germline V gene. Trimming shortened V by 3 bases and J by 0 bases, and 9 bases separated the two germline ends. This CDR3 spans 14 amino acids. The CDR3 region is CASSFRGSSYEQYF. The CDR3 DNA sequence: TGTGCCAGCAGCTTCAGGGGAAGCTCCTACGAGCAGTACTTC.

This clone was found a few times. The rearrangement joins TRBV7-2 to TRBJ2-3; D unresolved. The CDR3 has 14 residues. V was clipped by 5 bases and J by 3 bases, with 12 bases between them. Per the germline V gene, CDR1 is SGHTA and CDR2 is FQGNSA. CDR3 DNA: TGTGCCAGCAGCCAGATGAGAGGTACAGATACGCAGTATTTT. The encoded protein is CASSQMRGTDTQYF.

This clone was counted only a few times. The CDR3 here is CASSGQGASGELFF. CDR3 coding DNA: TGTGCCAGCAGTGGACAGGGGGCGAGCGGGGAGCTGTTTTTT. The V gene is TRBV2, the J gene TRBJ2-2, with 10 bases lining up with TRBD1. Germline V lookup: CDR1 SNHLY, CDR2 FYNNEI. CDR3 size: 14 residues. V shed 4 bases and J 7 bases; nucleotides not matched to a gene: 3.

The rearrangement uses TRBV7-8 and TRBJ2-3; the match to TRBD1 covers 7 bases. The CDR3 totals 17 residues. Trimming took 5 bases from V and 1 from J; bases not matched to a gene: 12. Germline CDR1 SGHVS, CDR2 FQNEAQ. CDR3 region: CASSARRQGFGTDTQYF. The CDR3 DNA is TGTGCCAGCAGCGCACGACGACAGGGATTCGGCACAGATACGCAGTATTTT.

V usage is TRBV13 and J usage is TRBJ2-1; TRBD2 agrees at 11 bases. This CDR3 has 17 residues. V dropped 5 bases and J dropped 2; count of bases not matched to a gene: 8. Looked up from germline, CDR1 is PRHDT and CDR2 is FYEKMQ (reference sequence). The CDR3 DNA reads TGTGCCAGCAGCCCTCCCGGGACTAGCGGAGCCTACAATGAGCAGTTCTTC. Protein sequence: CASSPPGTSGAYNEQFF.

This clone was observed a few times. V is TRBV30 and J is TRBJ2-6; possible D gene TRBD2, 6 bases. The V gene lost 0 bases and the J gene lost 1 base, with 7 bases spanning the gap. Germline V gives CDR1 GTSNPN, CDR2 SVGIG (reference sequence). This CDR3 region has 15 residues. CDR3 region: CAWSVGLSGANVLTF. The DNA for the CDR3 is TGTGCCTGGAGTGTGGGACTTTCTGGGGCCAACGTCCTGACTTTC.

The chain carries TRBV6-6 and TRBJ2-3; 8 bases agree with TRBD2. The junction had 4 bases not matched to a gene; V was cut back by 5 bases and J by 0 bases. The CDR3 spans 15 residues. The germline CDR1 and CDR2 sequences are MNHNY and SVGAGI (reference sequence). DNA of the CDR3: TGTGCCAGCAGTCCCCGGGGGGGGAGCACAGATACGCAGTATTTT. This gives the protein CASSPRGGSTDTQYF.

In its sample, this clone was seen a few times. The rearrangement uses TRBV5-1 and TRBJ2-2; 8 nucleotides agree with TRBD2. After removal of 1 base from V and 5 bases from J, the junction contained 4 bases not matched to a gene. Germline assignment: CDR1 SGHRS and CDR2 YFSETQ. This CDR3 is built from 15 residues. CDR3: CASSLLASGTGELFF. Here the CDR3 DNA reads TGCGCCAGCAGCTTGTTGGCTAGCGGGACCGGGGAGCTGTTTTTT.

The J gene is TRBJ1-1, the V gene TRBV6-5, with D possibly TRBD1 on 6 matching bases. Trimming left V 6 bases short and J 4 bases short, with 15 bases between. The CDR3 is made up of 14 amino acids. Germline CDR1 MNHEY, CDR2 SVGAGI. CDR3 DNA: TGTGCCAGCAGCCCCCACAGGGCGCTCACTGAAGCTTTCTTT. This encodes CASSPHRALTEAFF.

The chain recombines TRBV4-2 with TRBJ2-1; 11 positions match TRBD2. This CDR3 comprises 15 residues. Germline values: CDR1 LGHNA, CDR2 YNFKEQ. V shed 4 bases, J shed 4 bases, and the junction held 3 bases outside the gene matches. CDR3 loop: CASSPGTSGYNEQFF. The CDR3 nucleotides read TGTGCCAGCAGCCCAGGGACTAGCGGATACAATGAGCAGTTCTTC.

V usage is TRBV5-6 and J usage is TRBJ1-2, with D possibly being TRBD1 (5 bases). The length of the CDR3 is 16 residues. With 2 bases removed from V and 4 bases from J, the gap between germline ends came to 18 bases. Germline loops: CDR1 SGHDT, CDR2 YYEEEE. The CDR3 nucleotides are TGTGCCAGCAGCTTAATCACGGCCCAGGGCTCCTATGGCTACACCTTC. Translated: CASSLITAQGSYGYTF. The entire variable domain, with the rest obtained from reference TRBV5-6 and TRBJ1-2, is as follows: DAGVTQSPTHLIKTRGQQVTLRCSPKSGHDTVSWYQQALGQGPQFIFQYYEEEERQRGNFPDRFSGHQFPNYSSELNVNALLLGDSALYLCASSLITAQGSYGYTFGSGTRLTVV.

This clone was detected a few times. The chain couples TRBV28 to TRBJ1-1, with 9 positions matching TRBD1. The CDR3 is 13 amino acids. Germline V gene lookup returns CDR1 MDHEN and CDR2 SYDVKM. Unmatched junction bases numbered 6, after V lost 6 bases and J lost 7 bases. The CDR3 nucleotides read TGTGCCAGCAGATTTGGGACAGGGCTTGAAGCTTTCTTT. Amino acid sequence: CASRFGTGLEAFF.

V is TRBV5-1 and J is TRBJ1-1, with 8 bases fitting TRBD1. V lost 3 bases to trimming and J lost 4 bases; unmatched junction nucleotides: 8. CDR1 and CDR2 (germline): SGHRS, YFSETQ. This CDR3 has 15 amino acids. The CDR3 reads CASSWDRLSGTEAFF. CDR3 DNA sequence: TGCGCCAGCAGCTGGGACAGGTTGTCGGGCACTGAAGCTTTCTTT.